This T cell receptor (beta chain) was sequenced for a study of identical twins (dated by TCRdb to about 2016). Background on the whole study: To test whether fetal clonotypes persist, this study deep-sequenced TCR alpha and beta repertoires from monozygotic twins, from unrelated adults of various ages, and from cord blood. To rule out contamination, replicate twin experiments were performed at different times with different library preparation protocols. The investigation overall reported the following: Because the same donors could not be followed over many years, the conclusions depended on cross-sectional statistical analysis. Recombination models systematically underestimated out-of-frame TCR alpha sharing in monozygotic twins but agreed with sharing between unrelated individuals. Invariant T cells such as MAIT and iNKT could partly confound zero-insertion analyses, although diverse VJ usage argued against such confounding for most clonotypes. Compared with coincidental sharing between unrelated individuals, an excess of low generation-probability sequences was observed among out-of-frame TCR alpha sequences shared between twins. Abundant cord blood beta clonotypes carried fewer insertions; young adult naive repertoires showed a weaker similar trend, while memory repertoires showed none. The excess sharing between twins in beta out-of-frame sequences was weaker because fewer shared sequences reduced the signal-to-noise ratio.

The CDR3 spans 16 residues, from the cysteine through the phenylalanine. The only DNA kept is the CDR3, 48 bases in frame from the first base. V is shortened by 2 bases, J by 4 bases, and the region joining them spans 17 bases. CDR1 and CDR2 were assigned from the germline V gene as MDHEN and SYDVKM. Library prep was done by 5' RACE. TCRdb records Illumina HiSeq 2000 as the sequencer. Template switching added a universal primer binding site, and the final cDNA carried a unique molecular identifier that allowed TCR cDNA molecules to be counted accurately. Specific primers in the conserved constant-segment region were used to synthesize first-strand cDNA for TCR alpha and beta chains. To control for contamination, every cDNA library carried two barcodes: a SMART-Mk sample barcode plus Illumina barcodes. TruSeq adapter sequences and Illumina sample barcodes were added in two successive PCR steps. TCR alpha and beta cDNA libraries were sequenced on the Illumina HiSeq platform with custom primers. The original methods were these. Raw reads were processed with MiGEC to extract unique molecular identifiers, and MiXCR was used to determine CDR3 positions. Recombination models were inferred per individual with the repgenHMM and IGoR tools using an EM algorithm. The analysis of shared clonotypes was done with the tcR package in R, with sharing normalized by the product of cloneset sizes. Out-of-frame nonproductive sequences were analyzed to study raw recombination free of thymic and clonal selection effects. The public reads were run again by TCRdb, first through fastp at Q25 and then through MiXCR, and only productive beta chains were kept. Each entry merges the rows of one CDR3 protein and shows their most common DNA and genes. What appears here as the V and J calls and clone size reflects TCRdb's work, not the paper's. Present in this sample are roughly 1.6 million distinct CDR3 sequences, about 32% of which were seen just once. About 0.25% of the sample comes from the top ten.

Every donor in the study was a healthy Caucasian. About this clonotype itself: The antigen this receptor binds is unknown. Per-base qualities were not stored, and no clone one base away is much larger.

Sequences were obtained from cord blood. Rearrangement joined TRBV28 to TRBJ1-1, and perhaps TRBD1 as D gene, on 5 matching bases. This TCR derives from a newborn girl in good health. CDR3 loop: CASSLGDRTWGTEAFF. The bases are TGTGCCAGCAGTTTAGGCGACCGGACATGGGGCACTGAAGCTTTCTTT.